This entry lists 15 T cell receptor beta chains sequenced from one sample in a study of blood T cell repertoires in COVID-19 (dated by TCRdb to 2018 to 2020). The library was made by the immunoSEQ multiplex PCR assay. TCRdb took this table from immuneACCESS and kept in-frame rearrangements with V and J called. Such tables lack part of the clones; where checked against another copy, unresolved V genes explain under half of the gap, and the rest is unexplained. The sample has around 170,000 clones on record, roughly 87% of them singletons. Together, the top ten hold 7% of the sample. What was sequenced was PBMCs or T cells enriched from blood (not recorded which). Receptors originate from a woman aged 45-59 years who had recovered from COVID-19.

This chain links TRBV5-6 with TRBJ1-4, with 9 bases lining up with TRBD1. This CDR3 contains 15 residues. Germline V gives CDR1 SGHDT, CDR2 YYEEEE. The trim removed 4 bases at V and 5 bases at J, leaving 6 bases unmatched. CDR3 sequence: CASSPTGTGNEKLFF. CDR3 in DNA: TGTGCCAGCAGCCCGACCGGGACAGGGAATGAAAAACTGTTTTTT.

The rearrangement joins TRBV3-1 (or the pseudogene TRBV3-2) to TRBJ2-7; no definite D call. Germline lookup yields CDR1 LGHDT and CDR2 YNNKEL (reference sequence). Trimming shortened V by 5 bases and J by 4 bases, and 6 bases separated the two germline ends. There are 11 residues in the CDR3. The CDR3 sequence: CASSSKYEQYF. For the CDR3, the DNA is TGTGCCAGCAGCTCAAAATACGAGCAGTACTTC.

This chain uses TRBV19 with TRBJ2-7, with 12 bases identical to TRBD2. Germline V CDR1 and CDR2: LNHDA, SQIVND (reference sequence). This CDR3 spans 14 amino acids. The V gene end was trimmed by 5 bases and the J gene end by 6 bases; junction bases not matched to a gene: 5. The CDR3 sequence is CASSPTSGSLEQYF. CDR3 DNA: TGTGCCAGTAGTCCGACTAGCGGGAGCCTCGAGCAGTACTTC.

This chain uses TRBV20-1 with TRBJ2-1; 8 bases fit TRBD2. The V segment lost 3 bases and the J segment 8 bases; nucleotides outside the gene matches: 9. Germline CDR1 reads DFQATT; CDR2 reads SNEGSKA (reference sequence). The CDR3 spans 14 residues. CDR3 in DNA: TGCAGTGCTAGTTCGGGACTAGTAGTCCATGAGCAGTTCTTC. As protein: CSASSGLVVHEQFF.

V usage is TRBV27 and J usage is TRBJ2-1; TRBD2 matches 7 bases. V lost 3 bases to trimming and J lost 3 bases; unmatched junction nucleotides: 5. Germline values: CDR1 MNHEY, CDR2 SMNVEV (reference sequence). The CDR3 runs to 15 residues. The CDR3 is CASSFSGPVYNEQFF. The CDR3 DNA reads TGTGCCAGCAGTTTTAGCGGGCCCGTCTACAATGAGCAGTTCTTC.

This clone showed up just once. The V gene is TRBV5-1, the J gene TRBJ1-2, with D possibly being TRBD1 (5 bases). Trimming took off 0 bases at V and 8 bases at J, with 11 bases between the two ends. This CDR3 region has 13 residues. Germline V gene lookup returns CDR1 SGHRS and CDR2 YFSETQ. The chain's CDR3 is CASSLEPPGGYTF. CDR3 coding DNA: TGCGCCAGCAGCTTGGAACCTCCAGGGGGCTACACCTTC.

CDR3 loop: CASSPTGGNTDTQYF. The DNA for the CDR3 is TGTGCCAGCTCACCGACAGGGGGTAACACAGATACGCAGTATTTT. The rearrangement links TRBV18 to TRBJ2-3, with 9 bases matching TRBD1. Germline values: CDR1 KGHSH, CDR2 LQKENI. Unmatched junction bases numbered 3, after V lost 3 bases and J lost 2 bases. The CDR3 totals 15 residues.

The chain is built from TRBV19 and TRBJ2-1; 9 bases align to TRBD2. The length of the CDR3 is 15 residues. CDR1 LNHDA and CDR2 SQIVND come from the germline V gene (reference sequence). V dropped 5 bases and J dropped 5; count of bases not matched to a gene: 7. The CDR3 bases are TGTGCCAGTAGTTGGGCGGGAGGGCCAAACAATGAGCAGTTCTTC. This codes for CASSWAGGPNNEQFF.

The table lists this clone with a count of one. This sequence joins TRBV10-3 and TRBJ1-2; a possible D gene is TRBD1 (6 bases). With 0 bases removed from V and 4 bases from J, the gap between germline ends came to 15 bases. CDR1 and CDR2 (germline): ENHRY, SYGVKD. CDR3 length: 16 amino acids. The CDR3: CAISESDRLTLYGYTF. Written as DNA, the CDR3 is TGTGCCATCAGTGAGTCAGACAGGCTGACGCTCTATGGCTACACCTTC.

This chain uses TRBV11-2 with TRBJ2-3; D not certain. The germline gives CDR1 SGHAT, CDR2 FQNNGV. Trimming took 5 bases from V and 0 from J, leaving 3 bases between them. The CDR3 consists of 12 residues. The CDR3 sequence: CASSLSTDTQYF. The CDR3 DNA reads TGTGCCAGCAGCCTTAGCACAGATACGCAGTATTTT.

The J gene is TRBJ2-7, the V gene TRBV28; D perhaps matches TRBD1 (5 bases). The CDR3 runs 16 residues. CDR1 is MDHEN, CDR2 SYDVKM, per germline. V was trimmed by 6 bases and J by 2 bases, leaving 20 bases between them. The CDR3 DNA reads TGTGCCAGCAGACAAACCTCCGTTAGGGGCCCCTACGAGCAGTACTTC. It translates to CASRQTSVRGPYEQYF. The whole variable domain, filled in from reference TRBV28 and TRBJ2-7, reads DVKVTQSSRYLVKRTGEKVFLECVQDMDHENMFWYRQDPGLGLRLIYFSYDVKMKEKGDIPEGYSVSREKKERFSLILESASTNQTSMYLCASRQTSVRGPYEQYFGPGTRLTVT.

This clone was seen just once. This rearrangement joins TRBV28 to TRBJ1-4; 7 nucleotides align to TRBD1. The CDR3 totals 15 residues. V lost 7 bases to trimming and J lost 4 bases; unmatched junction nucleotides: 9. Germline V gene sequence: CDR1 MDHEN, CDR2 SYDVKM. The CDR3 DNA reads as TGTGCCAGCACCCCATGGGGACAGAGTAATGAAAAACTGTTTTTT. Encoded protein: CASTPWGQSNEKLFF.

The genes are TRBV27 and TRBJ2-7; 10 bases map to TRBD1. V lost 0 bases and J lost 4; bases outside the gene matches: 6. Germline V gene sequence: CDR1 MNHEY, CDR2 SMNVEV (reference sequence). The CDR3 has 16 residues. DNA for the CDR3: TGTGCCAGCAGTTTATCCGGGACAGGGGTAAGGTACGAGCAGTACTTC. This translates into CASSLSGTGVRYEQYF.

The chain links TRBV25-1 to TRBJ1-1; TRBD1 is a possible D gene (5 bases). The CDR3 contains 16 residues. Between the trimmed V and J ends, which lost 1 base and 5 bases, there was a span of 17 bases. The germline V gene has CDR1 MGHDK and CDR2 SYGVNS. Written as DNA, the CDR3 is TGTGCCAGCAGTGAATGGCAGCGGGGCGTTGGAACTGAAGCTTTCTTT. It is translated as CASSEWQRGVGTEAFF.

Only one count was recorded for this clone. V gene TRBV19 combines with J gene TRBJ2-3, with 7 bases identical to TRBD1. The germline V gene encodes CDR1 LNHDA and CDR2 SQIVND (reference sequence). J was trimmed by 5 bases and V by 5 bases; bases with no gene match: 4. The CDR3 has 13 residues. The CDR3 spells CASSARDRDTQYF. CDR3 nucleotide sequence: TGTGCCAGTAGTGCCCGGGACAGAGATACGCAGTATTTT. Supplemented by reference TRBV19 and TRBJ2-3, the full variable domain reads DGGITQSPKYLFRKEGQNVTLSCEQNLNHDAMYWYRQDPGQGLRLIYYSQIVNDFQKGDIAEGYSVSREKKESFPLTVTSAQKNPTAFYLCASSARDRDTQYFGPGTRLTVL.